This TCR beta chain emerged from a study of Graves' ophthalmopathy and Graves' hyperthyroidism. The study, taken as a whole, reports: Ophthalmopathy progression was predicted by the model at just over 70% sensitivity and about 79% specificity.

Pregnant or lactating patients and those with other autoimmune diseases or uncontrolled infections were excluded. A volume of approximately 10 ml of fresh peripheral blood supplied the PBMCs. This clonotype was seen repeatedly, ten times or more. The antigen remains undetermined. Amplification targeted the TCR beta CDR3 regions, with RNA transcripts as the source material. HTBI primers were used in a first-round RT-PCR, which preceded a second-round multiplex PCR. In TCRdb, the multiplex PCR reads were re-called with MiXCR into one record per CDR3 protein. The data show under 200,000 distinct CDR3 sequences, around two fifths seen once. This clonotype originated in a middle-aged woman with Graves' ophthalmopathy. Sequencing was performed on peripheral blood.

CDR3 sequence: CASSPNANLAYEQYF. The CDR3 DNA follows: TGCGCCAGCAGCCCTAACGCGAACTTAGCCTACGAGCAGTACTTC. The genes are TRBV4-1 and TRBJ2-7; D is unclear. V lost 4 bases and J lost 2, with 15 bases in between. The CDR3 contains 15 residues. The V gene's germline CDR1 is MGHRA and CDR2 YSYEKL.